This T cell receptor (beta chain) was documented in a study of cytomegalovirus exposure and HLA in healthy donors. Findings and limits, study-wide: An Asian-associated ancestry cluster reportedly showed fewer N-insertions than the roughly 670-donor mean in a later analysis.

Looked up from germline, CDR1 is SGDLS and CDR2 is YYNGEE. This CDR3 has 14 residues. V was pared by 6 bases and J by 2 bases, with 11 bases between. A note on this clone: Its antigen is unknown.

The PCR contained 60 Vbeta and 13 Jbeta primers. Using immunoSEQ multiplex PCR, the repertoire was profiled, and TCRdb retains in-frame clones only, with some absent. There are about 160,000 clones in the sample; approximately 70% occur only once, and over 6% lies in the top ten. Sequencing used PBMCs. This clonotype was obtained from a man aged 35 to 55 in good health and CMV-seropositive. This chain connects TRBV9 to TRBJ2-2; D not certain. CDR3 DNA sequence: TGTGCCAGCACCGACCAGGTTAACACCGGGGAGCTGTTTTTT. Its protein is CASTDQVNTGELFF.